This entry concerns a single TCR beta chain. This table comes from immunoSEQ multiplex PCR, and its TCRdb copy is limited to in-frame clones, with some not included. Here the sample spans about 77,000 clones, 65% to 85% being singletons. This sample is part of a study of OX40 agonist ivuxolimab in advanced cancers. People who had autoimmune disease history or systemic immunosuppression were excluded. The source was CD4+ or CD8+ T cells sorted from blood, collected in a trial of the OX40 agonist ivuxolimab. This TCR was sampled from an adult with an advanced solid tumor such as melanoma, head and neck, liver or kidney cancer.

CDR3: CASNPETTGELFF. The CDR3 DNA is TGTGCCAGCAATCCAGAAACCACCGGGGAGCTGTTTTTT. The gene calls are TRBV7-8 and TRBJ2-2, with D uncertain. The CDR3 is 13 amino acids. Per germline, CDR1 SGHVS and CDR2 FQNEAQ. Trimming took 7 bases from V and 4 from J, leaving 10 bases between them.